This T cell receptor (beta chain) is drawn from a study of T cell repertoires in cytomegalovirus infection. Study background: CMV infection plus the matching HLA type was flagged by public TCR beta signatures.

Each CDR3 protein is one row after TCRdb ran MiXCR on the reads. The sample comprises about a million distinct CDR3 sequences, approximately 31% of which are singletons, and 13% rests with the top ten. Study-level findings and limits: Adding up the frequency of public TCR beta families identified people who carried CMV plus the relevant HLA. It was HLA-C-restricted CMV-specific TCR beta clonotypes that dominated the response ex vivo.

CDR3 size: 16 residues. The V gene end was trimmed by 4 bases and the J gene end by 5 bases; junction bases not matched to a gene: 13. Per the germline V gene, CDR1 is SGHDT and CDR2 is YYEEEE. Note on this clonotype: The antigen is not known.

The sequencing used cultured CD8+ T cells from PBMCs, collected from culture after CMV antigen stimulation. The genes are TRBV5-6 and TRBJ1-1; 8 nucleotides line up with TRBD1. This TCR came from a human donor in good health (CMV status not recorded). Some clones in this sample may be carry-over from other donors' samples. CDR3 sequence reads: CASSPLRGQGWTEAFF. DNA of the CDR3: TGTGCCAGCAGCCCGCTAAGAGGACAGGGCTGGACTGAAGCTTTCTTT.